Below, one T cell receptor beta chain is given with its context. The data originate from a study of blood T cell repertoires in COVID-19. About the research overall: The cDNA or gDNA used as material had been derived from T cells, B-cell-depleted T cells, or PBMCs.

TCRdb's table, derived via immunoSEQ multiplex PCR, lists solely in-frame clones and lacks some. The table lists around 80,000 clones, about four fifths of them singletons. CDR1 is SGHRS, CDR2 YFSETQ, per germline. Trimming left V 4 bases short and J 6 bases short, with 17 bases between. The CDR3 is made up of 16 amino acids. The specimen was peripheral blood. The receptor's source is a human donor in a cohort sampled during active COVID-19. This chain joins TRBV5-1 and TRBJ1-6; perhaps TRBD1 as D (5 bases). CDR3 sequence reads: CASSPGGDVSNSPLHF. Written as DNA, the CDR3 is TGCGCCAGCAGCCCCGGAGGGGACGTGTCTAATTCACCCCTCCACTTT.